A selection of T cell receptor beta chains follows, all from one sample in a study of T cell changes during pregnancy in multiple sclerosis. The repertoire was sequenced with immunoSEQ multiplex PCR; TCRdb's copy has only in-frame clones and lacks some. The table records more than 65,000 clones, approximately 90% of them present only once. This specimen was CD4+ T cells from peripheral blood mononuclear cells, taken before pregnancy. These receptors were taken from a female donor with multiple sclerosis, enrolled in a pregnancy study. Each CDR3 is given without its conserved first and last residue. Fields, in order: V gene, CDR3 protein.

>TRBV5-1
ASSPQGALEQY
>TRBV6-6
ASSYSDRGEQF
>TRBV28
ASSTGGTTGELF
>TRBV23-1
ASSPLLAGGADTQY
>TRBV19
ASKWKGLTEAF
>TRBV5-4
ASSSKRAHLYEQY
>TRBV7-3
ASSLTRETHNEQF
>TRBV6-5
ASSYASGTGGREQY
>TRBV19
ASSWGYRENQPQH
>TRBV15
ATSREEGADNEQF
>TRBV5-1
ASSLDLSGTGYEQY
>TRBV5-4
ASSLDPGLNTEAF
>TRBV29-1
SVEGRQETQY
>TRBV5-4
ASSLARLAGVGEQY
>TRBV10-3
AIGGTVQF
>TRBV11-2
ASSFRLGPEKLF
>TRBV18
ASSPPTGVTEAF
>TRBV4-2
ASSQALGPGQPQH
>TRBV5-4
ASSAPGQGSSGANVLT
>TRBV5-3
ARSFLDRGVRNQPQH
>TRBV6-6
ASTHRASGIGEQF
>TRBV6-5
ASSLRGRTDTQY
>TRBV5-1
ASSPTRLETQY
>TRBV7-6
ASSHLWTSGEQETQY
>TRBV11-2
ASSFTRTSGTYEQY
>TRBV19
ASAAGQGNQPQH
>TRBV10-2
ASSGTSGNTIY
>TRBV5-1
ASSLGTGLGTEAF
>TRBV19
ASSSRQGSGEKLF
>TRBV10-3
AIGTEMNTEAF
>TRBV14
ASTPGRGITDTQY
>TRBV7-2
ASSLGRASGGAGELF
>TRBV10-1
ASSDRRDTQY
>TRBV6-5
ASSYRRTRDTGELF
>TRBV27
ASRRAANSPLH
>TRBV19
ASSTEREFMNTEAF
>TRBV7-9
ASSILGGTYEQY
>TRBV5-4
ASSSPPQLAGVGNEQF
>TRBV10-2
ASSLGRGLTGELF
>TRBV5-1
ASSLPSPYNEQF
>TRBV7-2
ASSRDRGPLYTEAF
>TRBV6-1
ASSVTGASTGELF
>TRBV28
ASSLWRENNQPQH
>TRBV29-1
SVEIAALQRGELF
>TRBV2
ASSARSDTGELF
>TRBV4-1
ASSQDLFLPDTYEQY
>TRBV18
ASSPRAGRDTEAF
>TRBV12-5
ASGLDNNYEQY
>TRBV5-1
ASTSRDTYEQY
>TRBV14
ASSLQGFLSGANVLT
>TRBV30
AWSRRTGGGMAEAF